The T cell receptor (beta chain) described here comes from a study of blood T cell repertoires in COVID-19. The V and J ends lost 0 bases and 2 bases, in that order; junction bases with no gene match: 8. Germline loops: CDR1 SGHDT, CDR2 YYEEEE. This CDR3 comprises 18 residues. As originally analysed: Nucleated cell counts were estimated from reference gene primer amplification. The protocol was immunoSEQ multiplex PCR, while the TCRdb copy is restricted to in-frame clones and leaves out a portion. D and trimming were read from the DNA, whereas the V and J calls and clone size are those reported in that table. The table includes about 670,000 clones, around 89% detected once.

The rearrangement uses TRBV5-6 and TRBJ2-6; 7 nucleotides agree with TRBD1. This sequence was found in a woman in her late teens or twenties with acute or convalescent COVID-19. The sequenced material came from peripheral blood. As DNA, the CDR3 is TGTGCCAGCAGCTTGGAGCCAGGGGGATTTGCTGGGGCCAACGTCCTGACTTTC. This gives the protein CASSLEPGGFAGANVLTF.